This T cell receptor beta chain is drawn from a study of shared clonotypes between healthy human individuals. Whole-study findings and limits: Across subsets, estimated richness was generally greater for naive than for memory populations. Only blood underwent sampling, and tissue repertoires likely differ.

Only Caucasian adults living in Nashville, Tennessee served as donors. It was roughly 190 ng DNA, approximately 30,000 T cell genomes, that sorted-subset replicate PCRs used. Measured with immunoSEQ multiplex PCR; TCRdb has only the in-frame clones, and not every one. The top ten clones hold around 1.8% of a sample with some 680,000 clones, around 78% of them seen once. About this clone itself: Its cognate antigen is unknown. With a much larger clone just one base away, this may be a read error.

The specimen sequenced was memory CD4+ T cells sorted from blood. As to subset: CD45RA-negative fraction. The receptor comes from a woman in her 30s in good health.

The CDR3 protein is CASSSGTSGYEQYF. CDR3 in DNA: TGTGCCAGCAGTTCCGGGACTAGCGGCTACGAGCAGTACTTC. The rearrangement uses TRBV6-1 and TRBJ2-7; 11 bases fit TRBD2. The CDR3 has 14 amino acids. CDR1 is MNHNS, CDR2 SASEGT, per germline. J was trimmed by 3 bases and V by 5 bases; bases with no gene match: 3.